The 12 T cell receptor beta chains listed next were all sequenced from one sample in a study of T cells after yellow fever vaccination. Each CDR3 protein is one row after TCRdb ran MiXCR on the 5' RACE reads. The repertoire consists of 250,000 or so distinct CDR3 sequences, with roughly 3.5% occurring once and the leading ten covering 15% to 20%. Sequenced here: PBMCs, sampled 15 days after the yellow fever booster vaccination. The receptors originated from a man aged 18-30 years who received the YFV17D yellow fever vaccine.

The table lists this clonotype with many counts. The chain recombines TRBV7-3 with TRBJ2-3; a possible D gene is TRBD2 (7 bases). Trimming stripped 3 bases from V and 4 bases from J, with 14 bases between. The germline V gene encodes CDR1 SGHTA and CDR2 FQGTGA. The CDR3 is made up of 15 amino acids. The chain's CDR3 is CASSFLGGAADTQYF. In DNA form, the CDR3 reads TGTGCCAGCAGCTTTTTGGGGGGGGCCGCAGATACGCAGTATTTT.

The sample holds many counts of this clonotype. This rearrangement joins TRBV11-1 to TRBJ2-1; unclear D gene. Trimming took 1 base from V and 10 from J, leaving 14 bases between them. The CDR3 spans 14 residues. Germline lookup yields CDR1 SGHAT and CDR2 FQDESV (reference sequence). The CDR3 here is CASSLGVGHWEQFF. For the CDR3, the DNA is TGTGCCAGCAGCTTAGGGGTCGGGCACTGGGAGCAGTTCTTC.

Many counts were recorded for this clonotype. The V gene is TRBV5-1, the J gene TRBJ2-1; D not resolved. The V end lost 4 bases, the J end lost 5 bases, and 13 bases lay between the germline ends. In germline, CDR1 is SGHRS, CDR2 YFSETQ. The CDR3 loop spans 14 amino acids. Here the CDR3 DNA reads TGCGCCAGCAGCACGTCTGGGTCCAACAATGAGCAGTTCTTC. It translates to CASSTSGSNNEQFF.

This clonotype was detected many times. The V gene is TRBV4-2, the J gene TRBJ2-5; D possibly corresponds to TRBD1 (5 bases). Per germline, CDR1 LGHNA and CDR2 YNFKEQ. V was cut by 2 bases and J by 4 bases, with 14 bases left in between. The CDR3 is 15 residues long. This CDR3 is CASSQNPRGLETQYF. For the CDR3, the DNA is TGTGCCAGCAGCCAAAACCCAAGGGGATTAGAGACCCAGTACTTC.

The CDR3, as DNA: TGCGCCAGCAGCTGGGGACAGGGGGCTAGGACTGAAGCTTTCTTT. Its translation is CASSWGQGARTEAFF. This rearrangement joins TRBV5-1 to TRBJ1-1; TRBD1 matches at 12 bases. The CDR3 covers 15 residues. The germline V gene encodes CDR1 SGHRS and CDR2 YFSETQ. V lost 3 bases and J lost 5; bases outside the gene matches: 5. The variable domain in full, completed from reference TRBV5-1 and TRBJ1-1, reads KAGVTQTPRYLIKTRGQQVTLSCSPISGHRSVSWYQQTPGQGLQFLFEYFSETQRNKGNFPGRFSGRQFSNSRSEMNVSTLELGDSALYLCASSWGQGARTEAFFGQGTRLTVV.

The chain has TRBV5-6 and TRBJ1-6; weak D call: TRBD1 (6 bases). CDR1 is SGHDT and CDR2 is YYEEEE in the germline V gene. The V and J ends lost 4 bases and 3 bases respectively, with 20 bases between them. The CDR3 extends over 18 amino acids. The CDR3 region is CASSRVYPQGNYNSPLHF. The CDR3 nucleotides read TGTGCCAGCAGCAGAGTCTACCCACAGGGAAACTATAATTCACCCCTCCACTTT.

This clonotype was detected ten times or more. V is TRBV7-6 and J is TRBJ1-3; D not certain. V dropped 2 bases and J dropped 2 bases, with 7 bases sitting between them. CDR3 length: 14 amino acids. CDR1 and CDR2 (germline): SGHVS, FNYEAQ. CDR3 nucleotides: TGTGCCAGCAGCTTACAGACGCCTGGAAACACCATATATTTT. Translated: CASSLQTPGNTIYF.

This sequence joins TRBV2 and TRBJ2-5, with D possibly being TRBD1 (6 bases). Germline V gene data show CDR1 as SNHLY and CDR2 as FYNNEI. CDR3 size: 14 residues. Trimming took off 4 bases at V and 2 bases at J, with 11 bases between the two ends. This chain's CDR3 is CASSGPGQQETQYF. DNA of the CDR3: TGTGCCAGCAGTGGGCCGGGACAACAAGAGACCCAGTACTTC.

The genes are TRBV9 and TRBJ1-1, with D possibly TRBD1 on 5 matching bases. Germline loops: CDR1 SGDLS, CDR2 YYNGEE. Trimming took off 2 bases at V and 3 bases at J, with 8 bases between the two ends. This CDR3 comprises 13 residues. The chain's CDR3 is CASSVSGHTEAFF. CDR3 in DNA: TGTGCCAGCAGCGTCTCGGGACACACTGAAGCTTTCTTT. Full variable domain (remainder filled in from reference TRBV9 and TRBJ1-1): DSGVTQTPKHLITATGQRVTLRCSPRSGDLSVYWYQQSLDQGLQFLIQYYNGEERAKGNILERFSAQQFPDLHSELNLSSLELGDSALYFCASSVSGHTEAFFGQGTRLTVV.

This clonotype was detected a few times. V and J are TRBV5-1 and TRBJ2-5; D possibly corresponds to TRBD1 (5 bases). The CDR3 has 15 amino acids. Trimming shortened V by 4 bases and J by 4 bases, and 17 bases separated the two germline ends. CDR1 is SGHRS, CDR2 YFSETQ, per germline. The CDR3 loop reads CASSGEGHTGETQYF. The CDR3 DNA reads as TGCGCCAGCAGCGGGGAAGGACATACCGGAGAGACCCAGTACTTC. Full variable domain (rest looked up from reference TRBV5-1 and TRBJ2-5): KAGVTQTPRYLIKTRGQQVTLSCSPISGHRSVSWYQQTPGQGLQFLFEYFSETQRNKGNFPGRFSGRQFSNSRSEMNVSTLELGDSALYLCASSGEGHTGETQYFGPGTRLLVL.

There are many counts of this clonotype. This chain links TRBV3-1 with TRBJ2-7, with D possibly TRBD2 on 6 matching bases. Germline CDR1 LGHDT, CDR2 YNNKEL (reference sequence). The CDR3 has 15 residues. V was clipped by 0 bases and J by 0 bases, with 9 bases between them. The CDR3 bases are TGTGCCAGCAGCCAAGACTCGGGGGACTCCTACGAGCAGTACTTC. This translates into CASSQDSGDSYEQYF.

This clonotype was picked up many times. The chain has TRBV6-1 and TRBJ1-2; 11 positions agree with TRBD1. Per the germline V gene, CDR1 is MNHNS and CDR2 is SASEGT. The V segment lost 6 bases and the J segment 2 bases; nucleotides outside the gene matches: 5. The CDR3 has 15 residues. The CDR3 loop reads CASRDRGPRNYGYTF. The CDR3 DNA reads TGTGCCAGCAGGGACAGGGGGCCGCGAAACTATGGCTACACCTTC.